This T cell receptor beta chain was sequenced for a study of blood T cell repertoires in COVID-19. Study overall: The United States, Italy and Spain were the sources of the acute and convalescent COVID-19 samples.

Data came from immunoSEQ multiplex PCR; TCRdb stores just in-frame clones and leaves some out. The table shows about 150,000 clones, with about four fifths occurring only once. Trimming took 6 bases from V and 12 from J, leaving 12 bases between them. Germline values: CDR1 SGHAT, CDR2 FQNNGV. This CDR3 comprises 11 residues. The material sequenced was peripheral blood. The chain links TRBV11-2 to TRBJ2-1; D is ambiguous. This sequence was found in a man aged 65 to 85 who had recovered from COVID-19. In DNA form, the CDR3 reads TGTGCCAGCAGTTCTAGAGAGTCGCAGTTCTTC. This sequence encodes CASSSRESQFF.